This T cell receptor beta chain came from a study of Ad26.COV2.S vaccination and SARS-CoV-2 variants. In its sample, this clone was seen once. Its antigen is currently unknown. Profiled with immunoSEQ multiplex PCR; TCRdb holds only in-frame clones, not every one. In the table there are about 140,000 clones, 75% to 90% of which are singletons. General study findings and limits: Reportedly, spike-specific CD8+ and CD4+ T cell responses achieved substantial breadth once vaccination had taken place.

The clonotype originates from a human donor who had recovered from COVID-19. The material sequenced was peripheral blood, taken after recovery from COVID-19.

As DNA, the CDR3 is TGTGCCAGTACGGGGGACAACCCCTACGAGCAGTACTTC. Its protein product is CASTGDNPYEQYF. This chain links TRBV19 with TRBJ2-7, with D tentatively TRBD1 or TRBD2 (6 bases each). V gave up 7 bases and J gave up 2 bases, with 12 bases separating them. CDR1 is LNHDA and CDR2 is SQIVND in the germline V gene (reference sequence). The CDR3 has 13 amino acids.